This is a list of T cell receptor beta chains from one sample in a study of blood T cells in healthy people across ages. TCRdb independently ran MiXCR on the 5' RACE reads; one entry per CDR3 protein. The table shows 1.2 million to 1.5 million distinct CDR3 sequences, with roughly 40% occurring only once. The sequenced sample consisted of blood. The receptors derive from a woman aged 18 to 35 in good health. The CDR3 runs from the conserved cysteine through the conserved F or W. The order of the fields is J gene, D gene, V gene, CDR3 length, clone size, CDR3 protein, CDR3 DNA. A D gene is named only where the DNA matches it firmly. The size of a clone is reported for some rows only, either as once, few or many, or as a class for expanded clones.

TRBJ2-3 TRBD1 TRBV28 14 NA CASKTGAQGDTQYF TGTGCCAGCAAGACAGGGGCCCAGGGGGATACGCAGTATTTT
TRBJ2-1 NA TRBV6-6 16 NA CASSYGEGGTDNEQFF TGTGCCAGCAGTTACGGGGAGGGGGGGACGGACAATGAGCAGTTCTTC
TRBJ2-3 TRBD2 TRBV29-1 14 NA CSAGRASGTDTQYF TGCAGCGCTGGCCGGGCTAGCGGGACAGATACGCAGTATTTT
TRBJ1-1 NA TRBV11-1 14 NA CASSLGATLTEAFF TGTGCCAGCAGCTTAGGGGCAACGCTCACTGAAGCTTTCTTT
TRBJ2-5 TRBD1 TRBV3-1 14 few CASSGDSPQETQYF TGTGCCAGCAGTGGGGACAGTCCGCAAGAGACCCAGTACTTC
TRBJ2-3 TRBD2 TRBV20-1 16 NA CSAKMGGGGSTDTQYF TGCAGTGCAAAAATGGGGGGGGGAGGTAGCACGGATACGCAGTATTTT
TRBJ2-3 TRBD1 TRBV5-1 15 NA CASSLGQGAMDTQYF TGCGCCAGCAGCTTGGGCCAGGGGGCGATGGATACGCAGTATTTT
TRBJ1-2 NA TRBV12-5 16 once CASGLVGATNFYGYTF TGTGCTAGTGGTTTGGTGGGAGCGACAAACTTCTATGGCTACACCTTC
TRBJ1-2 TRBD1 TRBV6-5 15 NA CASSYSIQGAYGYTF TGTGCCAGCAGTTACTCGATACAGGGGGCTTATGGCTACACCTTC
TRBJ2-1 NA TRBV6-6 14 once CASSLGPPHNEQFF TGTGCCAGCAGTCTGGGGCCTCCCCACAATGAGCAGTTCTTC
TRBJ2-3 NA TRBV5-5 15 few CASSLEQSSTDTQYF TGTGCCAGCAGCTTGGAACAGTCTAGCACAGATACGCAGTATTTT
TRBJ2-1 TRBD2 TRBV3-1 15 once CASSQSRAGVNEQFF TGTGCCAGCAGCCAAAGCCGAGCGGGAGTTAATGAGCAGTTCTTC
TRBJ1-6 NA TRBV24-1 11 NA CATSPNSPLHF TGTGCCACCAGTCCCAATTCACCCCTCCACTTT
TRBJ1-1 NA TRBV15 14 NA CATSREPKNTEAFF TGTGCCACCAGCAGAGAGCCCAAGAACACTGAAGCTTTCTTT
TRBJ2-1 NA TRBV24-1 16 few CATSDHGTGSYNEQFF TGTGCCACCAGTGACCACGGGACTGGCTCCTACAATGAGCAGTTCTTC
TRBJ2-3 NA TRBV27 17 NA CASSRKHGLLSTDAQYF TGTGCCAGCAGTCGGAAACACGGGCTCCTGAGCACAGATGCGCAGTATTTT
TRBJ1-6 TRBD1 TRBV27 14 NA CASTGQGFNSPLHF TGTGCCAGCACCGGACAGGGTTTCAATTCACCCCTCCACTTT
TRBJ2-3 NA TRBV15 13 many CATSRDRGDTQYF TGTGCCACCAGCAGAGATAGGGGAGATACGCAGTATTTT
TRBJ2-7 TRBD1 TRBV28 14 few CASSRTGGKYEQYF TGTGCCAGCAGTCGGACAGGGGGCAAGTACGAGCAGTACTTC
TRBJ2-5 NA TRBV12-3/TRBV12-4 13 NA CASRKGIQETQYF TGTGCCAGCAGGAAGGGCATCCAAGAGACCCAGTACTTC
TRBJ2-2 NA TRBV5-1 14 few CASSSRAPPGSLFF TGCGCCAGCAGCAGCAGAGCCCCTCCGGGGAGTCTGTTTTTT
TRBJ2-3 NA TRBV6-2/TRBV6-3 15 NA CASRTSGHFTDTQYF TGTGCCAGCAGGACTTCGGGACACTTCACAGATACGCAGTATTTT
TRBJ2-1 NA TRBV20-1 13 few CSAPRVSYNEQFF TGCAGTGCTCCCAGGGTCTCCTACAATGAGCAGTTCTTC
TRBJ2-7 NA TRBV7-8 15 few CASSPLGERGYEQYF TGTGCCAGCAGCCCCTTGGGGGAGCGAGGGTACGAGCAGTACTTC
TRBJ1-5 TRBD1 TRBV3-1 15 NA CASSQGGQGDQPQHF TGTGCCAGCAGCCAAGGGGGCCAGGGGGATCAGCCCCAGCATTTT
TRBJ2-2 NA TRBV12-5 16 NA CASGLLGRVIPGELFF TGTGCTAGTGGTTTGCTTGGCAGGGTTATCCCCGGGGAGCTGTTTTTT
TRBJ1-1 NA TRBV10-3 13 NA CAAQGHMNTEAFF TGTGCCGCTCAGGGCCACATGAACACTGAAGCTTTCTTT
TRBJ2-1 TRBD2 TRBV7-2 19 NA CASSLIPRAGVRSYNEQFF TGTGCCAGCAGCTTAATCCCACGAGCGGGAGTAAGGTCCTACAATGAGCAGTTCTTC
TRBJ2-3 TRBD2 TRBV7-9 19 NA CASSLLSSGRAHSTDTQYF TGTGCCAGCAGCTTACTGTCCAGCGGGAGAGCCCACAGCACAGATACGCAGTATTTT
TRBJ1-2 NA TRBV27 14 NA CASSSTRSNYGYTF TGTGCCAGCAGCTCGACACGATCTAACTATGGCTACACCTTC
TRBJ1-1 TRBD1 TRBV5-1 15 few CASSLGGTGGPEAFF TGCGCCAGCAGCTTGGGGGGGACAGGGGGCCCTGAAGCTTTCTTT
TRBJ2-3 TRBD1 TRBV7-8 16 many CASSLGTGATTDTQYF TGTGCCAGCAGCTTAGGGACAGGGGCAACCACAGATACGCAGTATTTT
TRBJ2-3 NA TRBV11-1 15 NA CASSLSIVPTDTQYF TGTGCCAGCAGCTTATCTATTGTCCCCACAGATACGCAGTATTTT
TRBJ1-1 NA TRBV15 14 many CATSRDWGNTEAFF TGTGCCACCAGCAGAGACTGGGGGAACACTGAAGCTTTCTTT
TRBJ1-4 NA TRBV6-1 14 NA CAGTPPQGQEKLFF TGTGCCGGCACCCCCCCGCAGGGGCAGGAAAAACTGTTTTTT
TRBJ1-6 NA TRBV2 15 NA CASSRDTPANSPLHF TGTGCCAGCAGTCGCGACACGCCGGCTAATTCACCCCTCCACTTT
TRBJ1-2 NA TRBV7-9 15 NA CASSLAGTGINGYTF TGTGCCAGCAGCTTAGCCGGGACGGGGATCAATGGCTACACCTTC
TRBJ1-2 TRBD1 TRBV2 15 few CASTIPGTGVKGYTF TGTGCCAGCACTATCCCCGGGACAGGAGTAAAAGGCTACACCTTC
TRBJ2-1 TRBD1 TRBV27 14 few CASSRGTAYNEQFF TGTGCCAGCAGCAGGGGGACAGCCTACAATGAGCAGTTCTTC
TRBJ2-3 NA TRBV28 15 NA CASSLPTQLTDTQYF TGTGCCAGCAGTTTGCCTACACAACTCACAGATACGCAGTATTTT